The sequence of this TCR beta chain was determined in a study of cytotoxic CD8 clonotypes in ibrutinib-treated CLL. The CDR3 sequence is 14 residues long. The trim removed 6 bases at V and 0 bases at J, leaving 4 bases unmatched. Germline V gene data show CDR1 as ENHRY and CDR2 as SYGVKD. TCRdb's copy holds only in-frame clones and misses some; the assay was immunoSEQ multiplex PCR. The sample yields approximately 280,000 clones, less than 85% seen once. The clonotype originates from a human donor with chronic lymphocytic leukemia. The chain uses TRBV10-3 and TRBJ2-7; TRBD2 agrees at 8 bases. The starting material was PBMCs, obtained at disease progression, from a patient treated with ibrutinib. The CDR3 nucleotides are TGTGCCATCAGAAGCGGGAGACTCTCCTACGAGCAGTACTTC. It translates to CAIRSGRLSYEQYF.